This TCR beta chain comes out of a study of cytomegalovirus exposure and HLA in healthy donors. Turning to the study itself: An earlier analysis identified 120 million or so unique TCR beta sequences in approximately 190 million T cells. Regarding the study as a whole: Sequence variants that were highly shared formed a cluster that was likely a sequencing artifact.

This clone was observed once. Its antigen remains unknown. Germline V gene data show CDR1 as SGHAT and CDR2 as FQNNGV. V was clipped by 0 bases and J by 1 base, with 6 bases between them. This CDR3 has 14 amino acids. 60 Vbeta and 13 Jbeta primers were used in PCR. In the original analysis: An analysis that came later counted tens of millions of unique TCR beta chains, 10 million to 11 million shared. Sequencing was performed with immunoSEQ multiplex PCR; in TCRdb, only in-frame clones are kept and a portion is missing. That table gives V, J and clone size, and the DNA gave D and trimming. The sample yields over 100,000 clones, approximately 80% seen once.

The sequenced material came from PBMCs. The origin of this receptor is a woman under 40 in good health and CMV-seronegative. The chain combines TRBV11-2 with TRBJ1-1; no definite D call. The CDR3 here is CASSLEATNTEAFF. CDR3 nucleotide sequence: TGTGCCAGCAGCTTAGAAGCTACGAACACTGAAGCTTTCTTT.